The 10 T cell receptor beta chains below were found in one sample sequenced in a study of blood T cell repertoires in COVID-19. The protocol was immunoSEQ multiplex PCR, while the TCRdb copy is restricted to in-frame clones and leaves out a portion. This table has some 430,000 clones, around 91% appearing once. The sample was PBMCs or T cells enriched from blood (not recorded which). The receptors here all came from a man between 18 and 29 years old who had recovered from COVID-19.

The genes are TRBV30 and TRBJ1-4; 7 positions match TRBD1. Germline V CDR1 and CDR2: GTSNPN, SVGIG (reference sequence). This CDR3 is built from 16 residues. V lost 0 bases, J lost 0 bases, and 4 bases stayed unmatched. The CDR3 reads CAWSVTGTATNEKLFF. In DNA, the CDR3 is TGTGCCTGGAGTGTAACGGGGACAGCAACTAATGAAAAACTGTTTTTT.

This clone was recorded once. The chain carries TRBV19 and TRBJ1-5, with 10 bases identical to TRBD1. The CDR3 is made up of 17 amino acids. Germline values: CDR1 LNHDA, CDR2 SQIVND (reference sequence). CDR3 residues: CVTYRRQGADRHQPQHF. The CDR3, as DNA: TGTGTCACCTACAGGAGACAGGGGGCGGATCGCCATCAGCCCCAGCATTTT.

This clone was found once. This sequence joins TRBV4-1 and TRBJ1-2, with a tentative D call TRBD1 (5 bases). Trimming cost V 1 base and J 6 bases, with 12 bases left between them. Germline CDR1 is MGHRA and CDR2 is YSYEKL. CDR3 length equals 14 residues. CDR3: CASSQVTGVNGYTF. CDR3 bases: TGCGCCAGCAGCCAAGTTACAGGCGTCAATGGCTACACCTTC.

Of note for this clone: In the same sample, other DNA sequences code for this CDR3. V usage is TRBV9 and J usage is TRBJ1-4; possibly TRBD1 for D (6 bases). V dropped 1 base and J dropped 2 bases, with 9 bases sitting between them. The CDR3 is 15 amino acids. Germline V gene lookup returns CDR1 SGDLS and CDR2 YYNGEE. CDR3 residues: CASSVNQGTNEKLFF. CDR3 sequence (DNA): TGTGCCAGCAGCGTAAATCAGGGGACTAATGAAAAACTGTTTTTT.

The chain employs TRBV6-5 and TRBJ1-1, with D possibly TRBD1 on 5 matching bases. V was shortened by 6 bases and J by 1 base, with 15 bases between the two germline ends. The CDR3 contains 15 residues. The germline V gene encodes CDR1 MNHEY and CDR2 SVGAGI. The CDR3 here is CASRPLPRGNTEAFF. The CDR3 coding sequence is TGTGCCAGCAGGCCTCTTCCAAGGGGGAACACTGAAGCTTTCTTT.

V is TRBV5-1 and J is TRBJ2-1; 10 nucleotides match TRBD2. The CDR3 has 16 residues. J was trimmed by 4 bases and V by 0 bases; bases with no gene match: 4. Germline V gives CDR1 SGHRS, CDR2 YFSETQ. The CDR3 sequence is CASSLDLAGAYNEQFF. The CDR3 region has the DNA TGCGCCAGCAGCTTGGATCTAGCGGGAGCTTACAATGAGCAGTTCTTC.

V and J are TRBV5-1 and TRBJ1-1, with a tentative D call TRBD1 (5 bases). The V end lost 2 bases, the J end lost 0 bases, and 8 bases lay between the germline ends. Germline CDR1 reads SGHRS; CDR2 reads YFSETQ. The CDR3 sequence is 14 residues long. CDR3 nucleotide sequence: TGCGCCAGCAGCTTCTCAGGGATGAACACTGAAGCTTTCTTT. This codes for CASSFSGMNTEAFF.

The V gene is TRBV9, the J gene TRBJ1-2, with 7 bases matching TRBD1. V lost 4 bases to trimming and J lost 4 bases; unmatched junction nucleotides: 16. Germline V lookup: CDR1 SGDLS, CDR2 YYNGEE. The CDR3 length is 17 residues. The CDR3 DNA reads as TGTGCCAGCAGCCCTGGGACAGCCTACCCGTACCTCTATGGCTACACCTTC. Protein: CASSPGTAYPYLYGYTF.

This chain connects TRBV27 to TRBJ1-2; 7 positions match TRBD1. The V gene end was trimmed by 6 bases and the J gene end by 4 bases; junction bases not matched to a gene: 8. The CDR3 extends over 14 amino acids. Germline lookup yields CDR1 MNHEY and CDR2 SMNVEV (reference sequence). The CDR3 spells CASSVGQDVYGYTF. CDR3 nucleotide sequence: TGTGCCAGCAGCGTCGGACAGGACGTCTATGGCTACACCTTC.

The genes are TRBV4-1 and TRBJ1-4; 7 bases are a match to TRBD1. The V segment lost 3 bases and the J segment 6 bases; nucleotides outside the gene matches: 7. Germline V gene sequence: CDR1 MGHRA, CDR2 YSYEKL. This CDR3 has 15 amino acids. The DNA for the CDR3 is TGCGCCAGCAGCCAGCCGACAGGGAAGTATGAAAAACTGTTTTTT. Translated: CASSQPTGKYEKLFF.